The 27 T cell receptor beta chains presented below share a single source sample, sequenced in a study of cytomegalovirus exposure and HLA in healthy donors. PCR primers comprised 60 Vbeta and 13 Jbeta primers. Data came from immunoSEQ multiplex PCR; TCRdb stores just in-frame clones and leaves some out. Found here are under 250,000 clones, roughly 78% of them singletons; the top ten hold around 0.44%. Source material: PBMCs. These TCRs come from a boy aged 5 to 17 in good health and CMV-seronegative.

The rearrangement links TRBV2 to TRBJ1-2; TRBD1 is a possible D gene (5 bases). Trimming removed 3 bases at V and 4 bases at J, with 12 bases between. The CDR3 extends over 14 amino acids. Germline-derived CDR1 and CDR2 are SNHLY and FYNNEI. The CDR3 sequence: CASSDREGSYGYTF. Written as DNA, the CDR3 is TGTGCCAGCAGTGACAGGGAAGGAAGCTATGGCTACACCTTC.

In this sample, this clone turned up a few times. V is TRBV30 and J is TRBJ2-7; the match to TRBD2 covers 9 bases. Germline CDR1 and CDR2: GTSNPN and SVGIG (reference sequence). The CDR3 loop spans 14 amino acids. The V segment lost 3 bases and the J segment 6 bases; nucleotides outside the gene matches: 9. The CDR3 DNA is TGTGCCTGGAGAGGTTTCCTAGCGGGATCCGAGCAGTACTTC. It codes for CAWRGFLAGSEQYF.

The chain uses TRBV7-8 and TRBJ2-7; a weak D match, TRBD2 (5 bases). The CDR3 spans 16 residues. Trimming removed 3 bases at V and 6 bases at J, with 21 bases between. The germline V gene encodes CDR1 SGHVS and CDR2 FQNEAQ. In nucleotides, the CDR3 is TGTGCCAGCAGCTTCGAGCGGACCCTTCCCCGCCGCGAGCAGTACTTC. Residues: CASSFERTLPRREQYF.

V usage is TRBV19 and J usage is TRBJ2-2; TRBD2 is a possible D gene (6 bases). Germline CDR1 and CDR2: LNHDA and SQIVND (reference sequence). The CDR3 contains 14 residues. V lost 9 bases and J lost 6, with 17 bases in between. CDR3 amino acids: CARRGGAIPGELFF. CDR3 nucleotide sequence: TGTGCCAGGAGAGGAGGGGCGATTCCCGGGGAGCTGTTTTTT.

The rearrangement links TRBV7-2 to TRBJ2-2; no definite D call. With 1 base removed from V and 0 bases from J, the gap between germline ends came to 6 bases. Germline V lookup: CDR1 SGHTA, CDR2 FQGNSA. This CDR3 comprises 15 residues. CDR3 loop: CASSLGRTNTGELFF. For the CDR3, the DNA is TGTGCCAGCAGCTTAGGCAGAACGAACACCGGGGAGCTGTTTTTT.

This rearrangement joins TRBV11-3 to TRBJ1-2; perhaps TRBD1 as D (5 bases). Germline CDR1 reads SGHNT; CDR2 reads YENEEA. V lost 2 bases to trimming and J lost 4 bases, with 8 bases between them. The CDR3 loop spans 13 amino acids. The CDR3 protein is CASSLKGPYGYTF. DNA of the CDR3: TGTGCCAGCAGCTTAAAGGGGCCCTATGGCTACACCTTC. Supplemented by reference TRBV11-3 and TRBJ1-2, the full variable domain reads EAGVVQSPRYKIIEKKQPVAFWCNPISGHNTLYWYLQNLGQGPELLIRYENEEAVDDSQLPKDRFSAERLKGVDSTLKIQPAELGDSAVYLCASSLKGPYGYTFGSGTRLTVV.

V gene TRBV20-1 combines with J gene TRBJ1-2, with D possibly being TRBD1 (5 bases). V was shortened by 5 bases and J by 8 bases, with 9 bases between the two germline ends. From germline, CDR1 is DFQATT and CDR2 SNEGSKA (reference sequence). The CDR3 totals 10 residues. The CDR3 here is CSAGGFGYTF. The CDR3 DNA reads as TGCAGTGCTGGGGGGTTCGGCTACACCTTC.

The V call is TRBV7-2, the J call TRBJ1-6; 8 bases fit TRBD1. The CDR3 runs 17 residues. CDR1 and CDR2 (germline): SGHTA, FQGNSA. V lost 5 bases, J lost 10 bases, and 16 bases stayed unmatched. The CDR3 DNA reads TGTGCCAGCAGCCCCAGGGGACCGACAGGGGCTACCTCACCCCTCCACTTT. Amino acid sequence: CASSPRGPTGATSPLHF.

The chain uses TRBV30 and TRBJ1-5; D remains ambiguous. The length of the CDR3 is 12 residues. The germline V gene encodes CDR1 GTSNPN and CDR2 SVGIG (reference sequence). The V end was cut by 0 bases, the J end by 6 bases, with 6 bases between. CDR3 in amino acids: CAWSVSPQPQHF. The CDR3 DNA sequence: TGTGCCTGGAGTGTAAGCCCTCAGCCCCAGCATTTT.

The CDR3 DNA reads as TGTGCCAGTAGTAACCCCCAGGGGACCAACTATGGCTACACCTTC. It translates to CASSNPQGTNYGYTF. J is TRBJ1-2 and V is TRBV19, with D perhaps matching TRBD1 (6 bases). Germline V gene sequence: CDR1 LNHDA, CDR2 SQIVND (reference sequence). The CDR3 contains 15 residues. V dropped 4 bases and J dropped 2 bases, with 14 bases sitting between them.

The chain is built from TRBV6-6 and TRBJ2-1; tentative D call: TRBD2 (6 bases). The CDR3 is made up of 14 amino acids. The V end was cut by 2 bases, the J end by 7 bases, with 12 bases between. Germline values: CDR1 MNHNY, CDR2 SVGAGI (reference sequence). The CDR3 DNA reads TGTGCCAGCAGTTACGACGGGGGAAGAAATGAGCAGTTCTTC. As protein: CASSYDGGRNEQFF.

This clone was found a few times. This sequence joins TRBV6-5 and TRBJ1-1, with 9 positions matching TRBD1. The length of the CDR3 is 15 residues. Trimming at V came to 1 base and at J to 4 bases, leaving 4 bases not matched to a gene. From germline, CDR1 is MNHEY and CDR2 SVGAGI. The CDR3: CASSYFKTGGTEAFF. As DNA, the CDR3 is TGTGCCAGCAGTTACTTTAAGACAGGGGGCACTGAAGCTTTCTTT.

The rearrangement joins TRBV5-1 to TRBJ1-2; 9 bases agree with TRBD1. CDR3 length: 15 residues. Germline assignment: CDR1 SGHRS and CDR2 YFSETQ. The J segment lost 2 bases and the V segment lost 2 bases, leaving 4 bases of the junction unmatched. CDR3: CASSFRDRENYGYTF. The CDR3 DNA reads TGCGCCAGCAGCTTCCGGGACAGGGAAAACTATGGCTACACCTTC.

J is TRBJ1-1 and V is TRBV5-5, with no clear D. This CDR3 spans 13 amino acids. V was cut by 1 base and J by 3 bases, with 7 bases left in between. CDR1 SGHKS and CDR2 YYEKEE come from the germline V gene (reference sequence). CDR3 protein: CASSLFGDTEAFF. CDR3 DNA: TGTGCCAGCAGCTTGTTCGGGGACACTGAAGCTTTCTTT.

J is TRBJ1-4 and V is TRBV5-8; 9 bases are a match to TRBD1. This CDR3 region has 16 residues. V dropped 4 bases and J dropped 7; count of bases not matched to a gene: 11. CDR1 and CDR2 from the germline V gene are SGHTS and YDEGEE. The CDR3 region is CASSVPGQGIGEKLFF. CDR3 coding DNA: TGTGCCAGCAGCGTGCCGGGACAGGGAATTGGTGAAAAACTGTTTTTT.

CDR3 nucleotides: TGTGCCAGCTCAGGGCGTAACTATGGCTACACCTTC. It encodes CASSGRNYGYTF. The chain has TRBV2 and TRBJ1-2, with D possibly matching TRBD1 (5 bases). Germline values: CDR1 SNHLY, CDR2 FYNNEI. The CDR3 runs to 12 residues. V lost 8 bases and J 1 base, leaving 8 bases between the germline ends. Full variable domain (missing parts from reference TRBV2 and TRBJ1-2): EPEVTQTPSHQVTQMGQEVILRCVPISNHLYFYWYRQILGQKVEFLVSFYNNEISEKSEIFDDQFSVERPDGSNFTLKIRSTKLEDSAMYFCASSGRNYGYTFGSGTRLTVV.

The sample holds one count of this clone. This rearrangement joins TRBV11-3 to TRBJ1-2; maybe TRBD1 (5 bases). Germline CDR1 reads SGHNT; CDR2 reads YENEEA. CDR3 length: 14 amino acids. Deletions cut 5 bases from V and 4 bases from J, with 14 bases between. DNA of the CDR3: TGTGCCAGCAGCCAGGGTTCATCCACCTATGGCTACACCTTC. It encodes CASSQGSSTYGYTF. Complete variable domain (other parts from reference TRBV11-3 and TRBJ1-2): EAGVVQSPRYKIIEKKQPVAFWCNPISGHNTLYWYLQNLGQGPELLIRYENEEAVDDSQLPKDRFSAERLKGVDSTLKIQPAELGDSAVYLCASSQGSSTYGYTFGSGTRLTVV.

This sequence joins TRBV9 and TRBJ2-3; no reliable D call. Trimming left V 0 bases short and J 3 bases short, with 2 bases between. From germline, CDR1 is SGDLS and CDR2 YYNGEE. The CDR3 has 12 amino acids. CDR3 sequence reads: CASSVATDTQYF. The CDR3, as DNA: TGTGCCAGCAGCGTAGCAACAGATACGCAGTATTTT.

This clone has just a few counts. This chain connects TRBV15 to TRBJ1-1; unclear D gene. V was trimmed by 1 base and J by 8 bases, leaving 11 bases between them. This CDR3 is built from 13 residues. Germline lookup yields CDR1 LNHNV and CDR2 YYDKDF (reference sequence). The CDR3 region has the DNA TGTGCCACCAGCAGAGCCCTCCCCGGGGAAGCTTTCTTT. It encodes CATSRALPGEAFF.

The chain combines TRBV2 with TRBJ1-3; D remains ambiguous. The CDR3 runs to 18 residues. V dropped 4 bases and J dropped 0 bases, with 19 bases sitting between them. Looked up from germline, CDR1 is SNHLY and CDR2 is FYNNEI. The CDR3 region is CASSVRDTLLTSGNTIYF. In DNA, the CDR3 is TGTGCCAGCAGTGTACGTGACACGCTCCTCACCTCTGGAAACACCATATATTTT.

CDR3 amino acids: CASRRDTQYF. The CDR3 bases are TGTGCCAGCCGGCGGGATACGCAGTATTTT. The J gene is TRBJ2-3, the V gene TRBV25-1; unclear D gene. Looked up from germline, CDR1 is MGHDK and CDR2 is SYGVNS. V lost 8 bases, J lost 6 bases, and 6 bases lay in between. The CDR3 spans 10 residues.

This chain connects TRBV5-4 to TRBJ1-1; no reliable D call. Germline V lookup: CDR1 SGHNT, CDR2 YYREEE (reference sequence). Trimming cost V 1 base and J 0 bases, with 7 bases left between them. The CDR3 spans 14 residues. CDR3 DNA sequence: TGTGCCAGCAGCTTGTACTCCCTGAACACTGAAGCTTTCTTT. Encoded protein: CASSLYSLNTEAFF. Full variable domain (outside the CDR3, taken from reference TRBV5-4 and TRBJ1-1): ETGVTQSPTHLIKTRGQQVTLRCSSQSGHNTVSWYQQALGQGPQFIFQYYREEENGRGNFPPRFSGLQFPNYSSELNVNALELDDSALYLCASSLYSLNTEAFFGQGTRLTVV.

The CDR3 protein is CASSEQAGAYNEQFF. DNA of the CDR3: TGTGCCAGCAGCGAGCAAGCGGGGGCCTACAATGAGCAGTTCTTC. The chain links TRBV9 to TRBJ2-1; 8 bases are shared with TRBD2. CDR1 is SGDLS and CDR2 is YYNGEE in the germline V gene. This CDR3 region has 15 residues. Trimming at V came to 3 bases and at J to 2 bases, leaving 4 bases not matched to a gene.

This clone has only a few counts. The chain uses TRBV9 and TRBJ1-2; TRBD1 agrees at 8 bases. The V gene's germline CDR1 is SGDLS and CDR2 YYNGEE. V shed 4 bases and J 4 bases; nucleotides not matched to a gene: 18. The CDR3 has 18 residues. The CDR3 here is CASSPRTGYDPTSYGYTF. CDR3 DNA: TGTGCCAGCAGCCCACGGACAGGGTACGACCCAACGAGCTATGGCTACACCTTC.

The chain joins TRBV5-1 to TRBJ1-2; D gene uncertain. From germline, CDR1 is SGHRS and CDR2 YFSETQ. With 4 bases removed from V and 4 bases from J, the gap between germline ends came to 14 bases. This CDR3 comprises 14 residues. The CDR3 sequence is CASSPTSGIYGYTF. The CDR3 nucleotides read TGCGCCAGCAGCCCCACCTCCGGTATCTATGGCTACACCTTC.

This rearrangement joins TRBV10-3 to TRBJ2-7, with 11 bases lining up with TRBD1. CDR1 ENHRY and CDR2 SYGVKD come from the germline V gene. The CDR3 is 17 amino acids. Trimming took 0 bases from V and 5 from J; bases not matched to a gene: 9. This CDR3 is CAISESLGDRGKHEQYF. In nucleotides, the CDR3 is TGTGCCATCAGTGAGTCGCTGGGGGACAGGGGGAAGCACGAGCAGTACTTC.

This clone was seen more than once but under ten times. The rearrangement joins TRBV30 to TRBJ1-2, with 8 bases that match TRBD1. J lost 7 bases, V lost 0 bases, and 7 bases had no gene match. The CDR3 has 14 amino acids. Per germline, CDR1 GTSNPN and CDR2 SVGIG (reference sequence). CDR3 in DNA: TGTGCCTGGAGTGTGAGGACAGGGTCGGTTGGCTACACCTTC. Protein: CAWSVRTGSVGYTF.